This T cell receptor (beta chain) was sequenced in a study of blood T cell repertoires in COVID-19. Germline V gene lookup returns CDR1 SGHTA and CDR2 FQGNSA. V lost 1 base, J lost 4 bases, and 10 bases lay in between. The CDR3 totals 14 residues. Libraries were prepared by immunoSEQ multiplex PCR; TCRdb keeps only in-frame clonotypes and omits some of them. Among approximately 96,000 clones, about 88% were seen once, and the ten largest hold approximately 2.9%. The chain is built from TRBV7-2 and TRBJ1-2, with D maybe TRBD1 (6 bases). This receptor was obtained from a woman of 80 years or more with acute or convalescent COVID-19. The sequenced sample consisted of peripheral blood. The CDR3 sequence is CASSLDAGAYGYTF. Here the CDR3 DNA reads TGTGCCAGCAGCTTAGATGCAGGGGCCTATGGCTACACCTTC.